This TCR beta chain was obtained from a study of T cell responses to AZD1222 COVID-19 vaccine. At the level of the study: Whether given at about 4 or about 12 weeks, second doses were pooled. Study-level results: Most donors were white British and more were female, and clonal diversity was possibly underestimated. The span of vaccine-associated CD4 TCRs extended across spike, with dominance at 160-218 and 743-854. Baseline seropositivity occurred in only a handful of AZD1222 recipients.

Germline V CDR1 and CDR2: MNHEY, SVGAGI. The ends were cut back, 2 bases at V and 7 bases at J, with 11 bases in the middle. The CDR3 contains 13 residues. Method: immunoSEQ multiplex PCR; TCRdb's copy keeps in-frame clones and lacks some. The sample has about 190,000 clones, under 95% seen once. Regarding this clone: Its antigen is as yet unknown.

The receptor was isolated from an adult in good health. V and J are TRBV6-5 and TRBJ1-1; the D gene is possibly TRBD1 (5 bases). The sample in question was peripheral blood, obtained on day 0 of AZD1222 vaccination. CDR3: CASSYGGGGEAFF. CDR3 nucleotides: TGTGCCAGCAGTTACGGCGGGGGTGGTGAAGCTTTCTTT.